Below, 32 T cell receptor beta chains from the same sample are listed, as sequenced in a study of T cell repertoires in cytomegalovirus infection. TCRdb re-called the reads through MiXCR, storing one row per CDR3 protein. Of tens of thousands of distinct CDR3 sequences in the sample, approximately 30% were seen once. These receptors have no identified antigens. Specimen: CD8+ T cells from cultured PBMCs, collected from culture after CMV antigen stimulation. Receptors originate from a human donor in good health (CMV status not recorded). Some clones in this sample may be carry-over from other donors' samples.

This chain uses TRBV15 with TRBJ2-5; 7 positions agree with TRBD2. Germline CDR1 reads LNHNV; CDR2 reads YYDKDF (reference sequence). V shed 1 base and J 3 bases; nucleotides not matched to a gene: 5. The CDR3 contains 15 residues. The DNA for the CDR3 is TGTGCCACCAGCAGAGGGGAGGGAAGGAAAGAGACCCAGTACTTC. Its translation: CATSRGEGRKETQYF.

The chain employs TRBV12-3 or TRBV12-4 and TRBJ2-7; TRBD1 aligns across 10 bases. The CDR3 loop spans 14 amino acids. Trimming took 4 bases from V and 6 from J; bases not matched to a gene: 6. CDR3 region: CASSSTGGYSEQYF. The CDR3 nucleotides are TGTGCCAGCAGTTCGACAGGGGGCTATTCCGAGCAGTACTTC.

This chain joins TRBV10-2 and TRBJ2-3; 16 bases map to TRBD2. Germline-derived CDR1 and CDR2 are WSHSY and SAAADI. The CDR3 length is 16 residues. V dropped 8 bases and J dropped 5; count of bases not matched to a gene: 7. The CDR3 nucleotides are TGCGCCAGCGAGGGGACTAGCGGGAGGGCCGAAGATACGCAGTATTTT. Its protein product is CASEGTSGRAEDTQYF.

The V call is TRBV9, the J call TRBJ2-1; 11 bases line up with TRBD2. The CDR3 totals 16 residues. After removal of 4 bases from V and 4 bases from J, the junction contained 7 bases not matched to a gene. From germline, CDR1 is SGDLS and CDR2 YYNGEE. CDR3 sequence (DNA): TGTGCCAGCAGCCCGCCGGGACTAGCGGCGTACAATGAGCAGTTCTTC. Residues: CASSPPGLAAYNEQFF.

The V and J genes are TRBV27 and TRBJ2-2; 8 nucleotides line up with TRBD1. Germline assignment: CDR1 MNHEY and CDR2 SMNVEV (reference sequence). J lost 6 bases, V lost 6 bases, and 6 bases had no gene match. The CDR3 consists of 14 residues. The CDR3 sequence is CASSAGTGAGELFF. Here the CDR3 DNA reads TGTGCCAGCAGCGCAGGGACAGGCGCCGGGGAGCTGTTTTTT.

This clonotype was seen at least ten times. The chain recombines TRBV27 with TRBJ1-1; D unclear. CDR3 length: 14 amino acids. The germline CDR1 and CDR2 sequences are MNHEY and SMNVEV (reference sequence). The V gene lost 3 bases and the J gene lost 6 bases, with 14 bases spanning the gap. The chain's CDR3 is CASSFSKMYAEAFF. The CDR3 DNA sequence: TGTGCCAGCAGTTTTAGTAAGATGTACGCTGAAGCTTTCTTT.

The V and J genes are TRBV28 and TRBJ2-5; no firm D call. The V end lost 10 bases, the J end lost 5 bases, and 20 bases lay between the germline ends. The germline gives CDR1 MDHEN, CDR2 SYDVKM. The CDR3 has 14 amino acids. CDR3 sequence reads: CANKPPRSWETQYF. DNA for the CDR3: TGTGCCAACAAACCCCCCCGGTCGTGGGAGACCCAGTACTTC.

As concerns this clonotype: A read error may account for a junction end that differs from germline. The chain joins TRBV7-2 to TRBJ1-3; TRBD1 might be the D (6 bases). The CDR3 has 17 amino acids. Per the germline V gene, CDR1 is SGHTA and CDR2 is FQGNSA. CDR3 region: CASSLTTGLRTGNTINF. The CDR3 DNA reads as TGTGCCAGTAGCTTGACCACAGGGTTAAGAACCGGAAACACCATAAATTTT. Together with reference TRBV7-2 and TRBJ1-3, the CDR3 gives the full variable domain: GAGVSQSPSNKVTEKGKDVELRCDPISGHTALYWYRQSLGQGLEFLIYFQGNSAPDKSGLPSDRFSAERTGGSVSTLTIQRTQQEDSAVYLCASSLTTGLRTGNTINFGEGSWLTVV.

The rearrangement uses TRBV9 and TRBJ2-7; TRBD2 aligns across 10 bases. CDR1 is SGDLS, CDR2 YYNGEE, per germline. Trimming removed 0 bases from V and 1 base from J; junction bases left unmatched: 1. The CDR3 is 15 amino acids. This chain's CDR3 is CASSVDSGGSYEQYF. CDR3 DNA: TGTGCCAGCAGCGTAGATAGCGGGGGGTCCTACGAGCAGTACTTC.

This clonotype was counted between two and nine times. The V and J genes are TRBV2 and TRBJ2-5; D is unclear. Trimming shortened V by 5 bases and J by 1 base, and 2 bases separated the two germline ends. In germline, CDR1 is SNHLY, CDR2 FYNNEI. This CDR3 is 11 amino acids long. DNA of the CDR3: TGTGCCAGCAGTCCCCAAGAGACCCAGTACTTC. It specifies CASSPQETQYF.

This clonotype was observed a few times. This CDR3 reads CASRETGTASYEQYF. CDR3 nucleotide sequence: TGTGCCAGCAGGGAGACCGGGACAGCGTCCTACGAGCAGTACTTC. The J gene is TRBJ2-7, the V gene TRBV7-6, with 7 bases matching TRBD1. CDR1 and CDR2 from the germline V gene are SGHVS and FNYEAQ. The length of the CDR3 is 15 residues. Trimming removed 6 bases from V and 1 base from J; junction bases left unmatched: 9.

Many counts were recorded for this clonotype. The J gene is TRBJ1-1, the V gene TRBV19; D not resolved. Germline V gene sequence: CDR1 LNHDA, CDR2 SQIVND (reference sequence). The CDR3 length is 14 residues. The ends were cut back, 4 bases at V and 4 bases at J, with 13 bases in the middle. As DNA, the CDR3 is TGTGCCAGTAGTAGGAGAACCGGGAGCACTGAAGCTTTCTTT. Protein: CASSRRTGSTEAFF.

This clonotype was seen at least ten times. The chain joins TRBV11-2 to TRBJ2-2; weak D call: TRBD2 (7 bases). Germline V gene sequence: CDR1 SGHAT, CDR2 FQNNGV. The CDR3 length is 18 residues. Trimming took off 0 bases at V and 6 bases at J, with 20 bases between the two ends. CDR3 nucleotide sequence: TGTGCCAGCAGCTTAGATGGGGGGGGGGGCCGAGGCGCCGGGGAGCTGTTTTTT. Translated: CASSLDGGGGRGAGELFF.

The genes are TRBV25-1 and TRBJ2-5; D uncertain. The CDR3 runs 15 residues. The V end lost 5 bases, the J end lost 5 bases, and 18 bases lay between the germline ends. Germline-derived CDR1 and CDR2 are MGHDK and SYGVNS. The CDR3 protein is CASSQVFVAAETQYF. Here the CDR3 DNA reads TGTGCCAGCAGTCAAGTCTTTGTAGCCGCGGAGACCCAGTACTTC. Filled out from reference TRBV25-1 and TRBJ2-5, the complete variable domain reads EADIYQTPRYLVIGTGKKITLECSQTMGHDKMYWYQQDPGMELHLIHYSYGVNSTEKGDLSSESTVSRIRTEHFPLTLESARPSHTSQYLCASSQVFVAAETQYFGPGTRLLVL.

This clonotype was seen many times. The chain uses TRBV28 and TRBJ2-3; 8 bases line up with TRBD1. V was pared by 9 bases and J by 1 base, with 6 bases of the junction left unmatched. Germline-derived CDR1 and CDR2 are MDHEN and SYDVKM. The CDR3 consists of 14 residues. CDR3 coding DNA: TGTGCCAGTACTACGACAGGGGGCACAGATACGCAGTATTTT. Encoded protein: CASTTTGGTDTQYF.

The sample holds a few counts of this clonotype. The chain combines TRBV6-1 with TRBJ2-6, with a tentative D call TRBD1 (6 bases). The V and J ends lost 5 bases and 2 bases respectively, with 16 bases between them. This CDR3 has 17 residues. CDR1 is MNHNS and CDR2 is SASEGT in the germline V gene. The CDR3 region is CASSSRRGVAGANVLTF. DNA for the CDR3: TGTGCCAGCAGTAGCCGCAGGGGTGTGGCTGGGGCCAACGTCCTGACTTTC.

Only one count was recorded for this clonotype. The chain recombines TRBV4-1 with TRBJ1-3, with 9 bases lining up with TRBD1. CDR1 and CDR2 (germline): MGHRA, YSYEKL. Losses at the gene ends were 4 bases for V and 3 bases for J; bases not matched to a gene: 7. CDR3 length equals 16 residues. The CDR3 nucleotides are TGCGCCAGCAGCCCCATGGGACAGGGTAGTGGAAACACCATATATTTT. Translation: CASSPMGQGSGNTIYF.

The chain joins TRBV7-2 to TRBJ2-7; D is unclear. The CDR3 totals 14 residues. From germline, CDR1 is SGHTA and CDR2 FQGNSA. The germline V and J ends were trimmed by 1 base and 0 bases, with 7 bases remaining between them. Here the CDR3 DNA reads TGTGCCAGCAGCTTAGAAGCTTTCTCCTACGAGCAGTACTTC. Encoded protein: CASSLEAFSYEQYF.

The chain has TRBV7-9 and TRBJ2-7, with 8 bases identical to TRBD2. The CDR3 is 13 residues long. Germline CDR1 reads SEHNR; CDR2 reads FQNEAQ (reference sequence). J lost 2 bases, V lost 7 bases, and 4 bases had no gene match. CDR3 region: CASIREGTYEQYF. CDR3 DNA sequence: TGTGCCAGCATTCGGGAGGGAACCTACGAGCAGTACTTC.

This sequence joins TRBV27 and TRBJ2-7, with 7 bases lining up with TRBD1. Trimming took 4 bases from V and 4 from J; bases not matched to a gene: 7. The length of the CDR3 is 14 residues. In germline, CDR1 is MNHEY, CDR2 SMNVEV (reference sequence). The CDR3 DNA reads as TGTGCCAGCAGTTCCCGGGACAGCTTTTACGAGCAGTACTTC. Translated, it gives CASSSRDSFYEQYF.

This clonotype showed up just a few times. This chain joins TRBV27 and TRBJ2-1; no firm D call. This CDR3 contains 16 residues. V was cut by 2 bases and J by 7 bases, with 18 bases left in between. Per the germline V gene, CDR1 is MNHEY and CDR2 is SMNVEV (reference sequence). CDR3 sequence (DNA): TGTGCCAGCAGTTTAAGTCGTGGGCCCTCACAGAATGAGCAGTTCTTC. It yields the protein CASSLSRGPSQNEQFF.

The gene calls are TRBV12-3 or TRBV12-4 and TRBJ2-7; 7 bases line up with TRBD2. The CDR3 sequence is 13 residues long. The trim removed 7 bases at V and 3 bases at J, leaving 6 bases unmatched. The DNA for the CDR3 is TGTGCCAGCACCATAGGCGGGGGCTACGAGCAGTACTTC. Translating it yields CASTIGGGYEQYF.

The V and J genes are TRBV5-5 and TRBJ2-1, with TRBD2 matching over 7 bases. This CDR3 is 11 amino acids long. CDR1 and CDR2 (germline): SGHKS, YYEKEE (reference sequence). The junction had 3 bases not matched to a gene; V was cut back by 0 bases and J by 15 bases. The CDR3 coding sequence is TGTGCCAGCAGCTTGGGGACTAGACCGTTCTTC. Residues: CASSLGTRPFF.

The chain has TRBV4-3 and TRBJ2-7; D call uncertain. Looked up from germline, CDR1 is LGHNA and CDR2 is YSLEER. Trimming pared 4 bases from V and 4 bases from J, leaving 14 bases between. There are 14 residues in the CDR3. The CDR3 nucleotides read TGCGCCAGCAGCCCCCAACGCGACGATTACGAGCAGTACTTC. This sequence encodes CASSPQRDDYEQYF.

There are a few counts of this clonotype. The chain employs TRBV6-4 and TRBJ2-1; TRBD1 is a possible D gene (6 bases). The CDR3 is 18 residues long. The germline V and J ends were trimmed by 1 base and 2 bases, with 18 bases remaining between them. CDR1 and CDR2 (germline): MRHNA, SNTAGT. Here the CDR3 reads CASSDLGTPLETYNEQFF. The CDR3 DNA reads TGTGCCAGCAGTGACTTAGGGACACCGCTGGAGACCTACAATGAGCAGTTCTTC.

The table lists this clonotype with many counts. The chain carries TRBV7-9 and TRBJ2-7; D remains unclear. The V end lost 8 bases, the J end lost 5 bases, and 16 bases lay between the germline ends. The CDR3 extends over 13 amino acids. The germline CDR1 and CDR2 sequences are SEHNR and FQNEAQ (reference sequence). The chain's CDR3 is CASVSQKSHEQYF. The CDR3 DNA reads as TGTGCCAGCGTCTCCCAAAAAAGTCACGAGCAGTACTTC.

Remarks on this clonotype: At one end, the junction sequence differs from germline, possibly due to a read error. The genes are TRBV7-8 and TRBJ1-1; D may be TRBD1 (5 bases). Germline V gives CDR1 SGHVS, CDR2 FQNEAQ. There are 14 residues in the CDR3. This CDR3 reads CACSLGTDHTEAFF. CDR3 nucleotide sequence: TGTGCCTGCAGCTTAGGGACGGACCACACTGAAGCTTTCTTT.

The chain employs TRBV20-1 and TRBJ2-1; 8 nucleotides align to TRBD2. With 3 bases clipped from V and 6 bases from J, the junction kept 13 bases outside the gene matches. Germline V gene sequence: CDR1 DFQATT, CDR2 SNEGSKA (reference sequence). This CDR3 spans 16 amino acids. Here the CDR3 reads CSASSSGTSPTNEQFF. Here the CDR3 DNA reads TGCAGTGCTAGCTCGTCCGGGACTAGTCCCACCAATGAGCAGTTCTTC.

This clonotype turned up a few times. The genes are TRBV11-2 and TRBJ2-7; D is possibly TRBD2 (6 bases). Germline CDR1 and CDR2: SGHAT and FQNNGV. V was shortened by 0 bases and J by 3 bases, with 12 bases between the two germline ends. This CDR3 comprises 15 residues. The CDR3 coding sequence is TGTGCCAGCAGCTTAGAGCACGGAGGGGACTACGAGCAGTACTTC. Amino acids: CASSLEHGGDYEQYF.

This clonotype was picked up many times. V usage is TRBV7-2 and J usage is TRBJ1-3; D possibly corresponds to TRBD1 (5 bases). CDR3 length: 13 amino acids. Trimming stripped 6 bases from V and 3 bases from J, with 9 bases between. Germline V gene data show CDR1 as SGHTA and CDR2 as FQGNSA. The CDR3 loop reads CASRAGNGNTIYF. CDR3 DNA: TGTGCCAGCAGGGCAGGGAATGGAAACACCATATATTTT.

This chain joins TRBV4-3 and TRBJ2-3, with 7 bases aligning to TRBD1. V lost 2 bases and J lost 0; bases outside the gene matches: 11. This CDR3 is built from 18 residues. CDR1 LGHNA and CDR2 YSLEER come from the germline V gene. The DNA for the CDR3 is TGCGCCAGCAGCCAATCTGACATTGCAGGGGGTAGCACAGATACGCAGTATTTT. Residues: CASSQSDIAGGSTDTQYF.

The chain carries TRBV6-6 and TRBJ1-5; D unresolved. CDR1 and CDR2 from the germline V gene are MNHNY and SVGAGI (reference sequence). V dropped 6 bases and J dropped 2 bases, with 23 bases sitting between them. The CDR3 loop spans 18 amino acids. The CDR3 is CASSAHPPNVGGNQPQHF. DNA of the CDR3: TGTGCCAGCAGCGCCCACCCTCCAAATGTCGGGGGCAATCAGCCCCAGCATTTT.